The 21 T cell receptor beta chains given below trace back to one sample, sequenced in a study of blood T cell repertoires in COVID-19. Only in-frame clones appear in the TCRdb table, and some are missing; sequencing was by immunoSEQ multiplex PCR. Here the sample spans about 130,000 clones, more than 70% being singletons. Sequencing input: peripheral blood. The receptors originated from a woman under 40 who had recovered from COVID-19.

This clone came up a few times. The V call is TRBV2, the J call TRBJ1-2, with 9 bases identical to TRBD1. The J segment lost 5 bases and the V segment lost 2 bases, leaving 6 bases of the junction unmatched. CDR1 and CDR2 (germline): SNHLY, FYNNEI. CDR3 length equals 15 residues. This CDR3 reads CASSEKTGGGYGYTF. The CDR3 bases are TGTGCCAGCAGTGAAAAGACAGGGGGGGGTTATGGCTACACCTTC.

This sequence joins TRBV10-1 and TRBJ2-3, with 7 bases that match TRBD1. V shed 0 bases and J 3 bases; nucleotides not matched to a gene: 6. This CDR3 region has 16 residues. Germline CDR1 reads WNHNN; CDR2 reads SYGVQD (reference sequence). For the CDR3, the DNA is TGCGCCAGCAGTGAGTCTCGGACAGGAGTTACAGATACGCAGTATTTT. It yields the protein CASSESRTGVTDTQYF.

In this sample, this clone turned up once. DNA of the CDR3: TGTGCCAGTAGTACTCATCTGTTGGGGACAGAGAACACCGGGGAGCTGTTTTTT. Its translation: CASSTHLLGTENTGELFF. The chain has TRBV19 and TRBJ2-2; TRBD1 agrees at 7 bases. Unmatched junction bases numbered 12, after V lost 4 bases and J lost 1 base. The CDR3 length is 18 residues. Germline-derived CDR1 and CDR2 are LNHDA and SQIVND (reference sequence).

In this sample, this clone turned up a few times. CDR3 coding DNA: TGTGCCACCAGCAGAGATAGGCTTAGCGGAAGCCTCCCCTACGAGCAGTACTTC. Translated, it gives CATSRDRLSGSLPYEQYF. The chain couples TRBV15 to TRBJ2-7, with D possibly matching TRBD2 (6 bases). The germline CDR1 and CDR2 sequences are LNHNV and YYDKDF (reference sequence). Between the trimmed V and J ends, which lost 0 bases and 2 bases, there was a span of 20 bases. The CDR3 is 18 amino acids.

This clone came up once. The rearrangement joins TRBV7-9 to TRBJ2-1; 7 bases fit TRBD2. Germline V gene lookup returns CDR1 SEHNR and CDR2 FQNEAQ (reference sequence). CDR3 length: 16 amino acids. V dropped 4 bases and J dropped 4; count of bases not matched to a gene: 10. CDR3 nucleotide sequence: TGTGCCAGCAGCTCCTCTGAAGCGGGGACGTACAATGAGCAGTTCTTC. Translated, it gives CASSSSEAGTYNEQFF.

The chain couples TRBV24-1 to TRBJ2-1, with 10 bases that match TRBD1. J lost 11 bases, V lost 4 bases, and 7 bases had no gene match. CDR3 length: 14 residues. The germline gives CDR1 KGHDR, CDR2 SFDVKD. In DNA form, the CDR3 reads TGTGCCACCAGTGAGACCGGGACAGGGGTGAAGCAGTTCTTC. Residues: CATSETGTGVKQFF.

The chain couples TRBV6-1 to TRBJ1-3, with 12 bases identical to TRBD1. The J segment lost 0 bases and the V segment lost 2 bases, leaving 5 bases of the junction unmatched. The CDR3 runs to 18 residues. CDR1 and CDR2 (germline): MNHNS, SASEGT. CDR3 sequence: CASSEWGQGAFSGNTIYF. As DNA, the CDR3 is TGTGCCAGCAGTGAATGGGGACAGGGGGCATTCTCTGGAAACACCATATATTTT.

The chain links TRBV4-1 to TRBJ2-7; 7 bases are a match to TRBD1. Trimming cost V 5 bases and J 3 bases; bases outside gene matches: 7. The CDR3 is 14 amino acids. Germline V CDR1 and CDR2: MGHRA, YSYEKL. Here the CDR3 reads CASSNQQGHYEQYF. Written as DNA, the CDR3 is TGCGCCAGCAGCAACCAACAGGGGCACTACGAGCAGTACTTC.

The chain has TRBV11-1 and TRBJ2-3; 14 positions match TRBD2. The CDR3 is 15 amino acids. V lost 2 bases, J lost 8 bases, and 3 bases stayed unmatched. Germline V gene data show CDR1 as SGHAT and CDR2 as FQDESV (reference sequence). In nucleotides, the CDR3 is TGTGCCAGCAGCTTACTCGGACTAGCGGGAGGTACGCAGTATTTT. This translates into CASSLLGLAGGTQYF.

The rearrangement joins TRBV7-9 to TRBJ1-6; D is uncertain. The CDR3 consists of 14 residues. Germline V gene data show CDR1 as SEHNR and CDR2 as FQNEAQ (reference sequence). Deletions cut 1 base from V and 5 bases from J, with 6 bases between. CDR3: CASSLGADNSPLHF. The CDR3 nucleotides read TGTGCCAGCAGCTTAGGTGCGGATAATTCACCCCTCCACTTT.

This clone was detected only once. This chain joins TRBV7-8 and TRBJ1-2; D is unresolved. CDR1 SGHVS and CDR2 FQNEAQ come from the germline V gene. V was cut by 2 bases and J by 7 bases, with 17 bases left in between. CDR3 length: 15 residues. The CDR3 sequence: CASSLLGRRAGGYTF. The CDR3 bases are TGTGCCAGCAGCTTATTAGGACGTCGGGCGGGTGGCTACACCTTC.

The rearrangement uses TRBV12-3 or TRBV12-4 and TRBJ2-3; D call uncertain. The ends were cut back, 6 bases at V and 3 bases at J, with 4 bases in the middle. The CDR3 runs 11 residues. CDR3 sequence reads: CASSRTDTQYF. CDR3 nucleotides: TGTGCCAGCAGCCGGACAGATACGCAGTATTTT.

The chain carries TRBV14 and TRBJ2-2, with 8 bases that match TRBD2. The germline V gene encodes CDR1 SGHDN and CDR2 FVKESK. The V and J ends lost 4 bases and 1 base, in that order; junction bases with no gene match: 5. The CDR3 contains 16 residues. The CDR3 protein is CASSPLAGWNTGELFF. The CDR3, as DNA: TGTGCCAGCAGCCCATTAGCGGGATGGAACACCGGGGAGCTGTTTTTT.

J is TRBJ2-1 and V is TRBV5-4, with 9 nucleotides matching TRBD2. V lost 1 base to trimming and J lost 3 bases; unmatched junction nucleotides: 5. The CDR3 runs to 16 residues. CDR1 SGHNT and CDR2 YYREEE come from the germline V gene (reference sequence). CDR3 sequence (DNA): TGTGCCAGCAGCTTGAGTGCGGGAGGGAACTACAATGAGCAGTTCTTC. Translating it yields CASSLSAGGNYNEQFF.

The V and J genes are TRBV27 and TRBJ1-2; no reliable D call. The ends were cut back, 6 bases at V and 2 bases at J, with 10 bases in the middle. Germline loops: CDR1 MNHEY, CDR2 SMNVEV (reference sequence). The CDR3 is 13 residues long. CDR3 nucleotide sequence: TGTGCCAGCAGCCCTGGGAGAAACTATGGCTACACCTTC. Its translation is CASSPGRNYGYTF.

This clone was seen at least ten times. The genes are TRBV6-5 and TRBJ1-1, with D unclear. There are 12 residues in the CDR3. Germline V gene lookup returns CDR1 MNHEY and CDR2 SVGAGI. The CDR3 reads CACLQVNTEAFF. The CDR3 DNA follows: TGTGCTTGCTTGCAGGTGAACACTGAAGCTTTCTTT.

This chain links TRBV15 with TRBJ1-2; D uncertain. Trimming took off 5 bases at V and 2 bases at J, with 9 bases between the two ends. The CDR3 has 13 amino acids. Germline V gene lookup returns CDR1 LNHNV and CDR2 YYDKDF (reference sequence). The DNA for the CDR3 is TGTGCCACCAGCCGCAGGTTAAACTATGGCTACACCTTC. Encoded protein: CATSRRLNYGYTF.

The V gene is TRBV11-2, the J gene TRBJ2-7, with TRBD2 matching over 7 bases. The CDR3 has 14 residues. The V gene end was trimmed by 4 bases and the J gene end by 4 bases; junction bases not matched to a gene: 7. The germline gives CDR1 SGHAT, CDR2 FQNNGV. The DNA of the CDR3 is TGTGCCAGCAGCTCCCAGGGAGGGAGGTACGAGCAGTACTTC. This gives the protein CASSSQGGRYEQYF.

The chain combines TRBV6-5 with TRBJ2-7; TRBD1 agrees at 10 bases. This CDR3 contains 16 residues. Germline lookup yields CDR1 MNHEY and CDR2 SVGAGI. Trimming at V came to 4 bases and at J to 6 bases, leaving 12 bases not matched to a gene. DNA for the CDR3: TGTGCCAGCAGTTCTGGGACAGGGGTTTATGTTAGCGAGCAGTACTTC. It encodes CASSSGTGVYVSEQYF.

The chain combines TRBV3-1 (or the pseudogene TRBV3-2) with TRBJ2-7; D is perhaps TRBD2 (6 bases). This CDR3 has 13 amino acids. Trimming removed 4 bases at V and 6 bases at J, with 13 bases between. Germline V CDR1 and CDR2: LGHDT, YNNKEL (reference sequence). As DNA, the CDR3 is TGTGCCAGCAGCCCTTCCCTGGGAGGCGAGCAGTACTTC. Amino acid sequence: CASSPSLGGEQYF.

The chain links TRBV6-5 to TRBJ2-1; TRBD1 agrees at 7 bases. The CDR3 extends over 14 amino acids. The junction had 8 bases not matched to a gene; V was cut back by 6 bases and J by 6 bases. Germline values: CDR1 MNHEY, CDR2 SVGAGI. The DNA of the CDR3 is TGTGCCAGCAGCCCACAGGGGTTAGGCAATGAGCAGTTCTTC. Translation gives CASSPQGLGNEQFF.